Presented here are 4 T cell receptor beta chains from one specimen sequenced in a study of blood T cells in healthy people across ages. Together with a sample-barcoded 5' primer, a J-beta primer mix was included in a second PCR lasting about 6 to 11 cycles. TCRdb used MiXCR to reprocess the 5' RACE reads, holding one entry per CDR3 protein. Of about 290,000 distinct CDR3 sequences in the sample, 25% to 30% were seen once. Source material: blood. These receptors were obtained from a woman in her 70s in good health.

This clonotype was seen a handful of times. This chain connects TRBV29-1 to TRBJ2-3, with TRBD2 matching 13 bases. The ends lost 7 bases at V and 5 bases at J; junction bases unmatched: 6. CDR3 length equals 14 residues. Germline CDR1 SQVTM, CDR2 ANQGSEA. The CDR3 region has the DNA TGCAGCGGTAGCGGACTAGCGGGAGTAGATACGCAGTATTTT. This encodes CSGSGLAGVDTQYF.

This clonotype appeared a few times. The V gene is TRBV20-1, the J gene TRBJ1-6; 7 nucleotides match TRBD1. The CDR3 has 14 residues. V dropped 2 bases and J dropped 17; count of bases not matched to a gene: 15. The germline CDR1 and CDR2 sequences are DFQATT and SNEGSKA (reference sequence). The CDR3, as DNA: TGCAGTGCTAGATCCCCCGGGACAGTCGGCCATATCCACTTT. Translated, it gives CSARSPGTVGHIHF.

The V and J genes are TRBV12-3 or TRBV12-4 and TRBJ2-2, with D maybe TRBD2 (6 bases). V shed 5 bases and J shed 3 bases, with 10 bases lying between them. The CDR3 consists of 14 residues. CDR3 coding DNA: TGTGCCAGCAGTGCGGGACCCTACACCGGGGAGCTGTTTTTT. Amino acids: CASSAGPYTGELFF.

The rearrangement joins TRBV7-9 to TRBJ2-5, with D possibly matching TRBD2 (6 bases). V gave up 5 bases and J gave up 5 bases, with 21 bases separating them. The CDR3 length is 16 residues. The germline V gene has CDR1 SEHNR and CDR2 FQNEAQ (reference sequence). This CDR3 is CASSPRDGLSGETQYF. The CDR3 region has the DNA TGTGCCAGCAGCCCGCGGGACGGCTTGTCGGGGGAGACCCAGTACTTC.